One and the same sample provided the 5 T cell receptor beta chains below, sequenced in a study of blood T cell repertoires in COVID-19. TCRdb's table, derived via immunoSEQ multiplex PCR, lists solely in-frame clones and lacks some. The sample includes roughly 500,000 clones, about nine tenths seen only once; the top ten take more than 7.5%. The sample taken for sequencing was PBMCs or T cells enriched from blood (not recorded which). These TCRs come from a woman aged 55-69 years who had recovered from COVID-19.

The rearrangement uses TRBV2 and TRBJ1-5; 7 positions agree with TRBD1. The ends lost 4 bases at V and 6 bases at J; junction bases unmatched: 3. Germline CDR1 and CDR2: SNHLY and FYNNEI. This CDR3 has 13 residues. The CDR3 DNA sequence: TGTGCCAGCAGTGGGGACAGCCTTCAGCCCCAGCATTTT. Its translation is CASSGDSLQPQHF.

The J gene is TRBJ2-6, the V gene TRBV6-6, with D maybe TRBD1 (6 bases). Trimming cost V 5 bases and J 1 base, with 15 bases left between them. The CDR3 totals 17 residues. CDR1 is MNHNY, CDR2 SVGAGI, per germline (reference sequence). The CDR3 DNA follows: TGTGCCAGCAGTCCAGACAGGCCCCTTTCTGGGGCCAACGTCCTGACTTTC. Translating it yields CASSPDRPLSGANVLTF.

The J gene is TRBJ2-1, the V gene TRBV27, with 11 bases aligning to TRBD2. CDR3 length: 16 residues. J gave up 4 bases and V 2 bases, and 4 bases lay outside the gene matches. CDR1 is MNHEY and CDR2 is SMNVEV in the germline V gene (reference sequence). DNA for the CDR3: TGTGCCAGCAGTTTAGGGACTAGCGGACCATACAATGAGCAGTTCTTC. Translation gives CASSLGTSGPYNEQFF.

This sequence joins TRBV4-1 and TRBJ1-6; D unclear. The germline V gene has CDR1 MGHRA and CDR2 YSYEKL. The CDR3 length is 15 residues. V was trimmed by 1 base and J by 7 bases, leaving 11 bases between them. The CDR3 DNA reads TGCGCCAGCAGCCAAGTCGGCGGTATAAATTCACCCCTCCACTTT. It codes for CASSQVGGINSPLHF.

The J gene is TRBJ1-3, the V gene TRBV10-3, with TRBD1 matching over 7 bases. Trimming at V came to 6 bases and at J to 4 bases, leaving 6 bases not matched to a gene. CDR1 is ENHRY and CDR2 is SYGVKD in the germline V gene. The CDR3 is 14 amino acids. The CDR3 here is CAISQTGSGNTIYF. CDR3 DNA sequence: TGTGCCATCAGCCAGACAGGGTCAGGAAACACCATATATTTT.